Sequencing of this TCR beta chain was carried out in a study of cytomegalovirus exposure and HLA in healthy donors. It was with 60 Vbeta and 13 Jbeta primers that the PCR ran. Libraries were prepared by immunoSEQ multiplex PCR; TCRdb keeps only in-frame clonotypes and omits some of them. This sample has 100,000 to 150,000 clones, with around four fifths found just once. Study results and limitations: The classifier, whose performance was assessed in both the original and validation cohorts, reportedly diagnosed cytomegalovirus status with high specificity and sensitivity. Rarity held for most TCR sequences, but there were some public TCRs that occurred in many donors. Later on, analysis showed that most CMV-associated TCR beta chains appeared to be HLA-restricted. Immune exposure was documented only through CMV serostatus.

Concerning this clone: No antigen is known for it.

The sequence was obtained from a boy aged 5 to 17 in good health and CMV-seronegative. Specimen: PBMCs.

The CDR3 DNA reads as TGTGCCAGCTCACCACCGTTGACAGCTGGAAACACCATATATTTT. It specifies CASSPPLTAGNTIYF. The rearrangement links TRBV18 to TRBJ1-3, with D perhaps TRBD1 (5 bases). V lost 0 bases and J 2 bases, leaving 8 bases between the germline ends. The CDR3 length is 15 residues. The V gene's germline CDR1 is KGHSH and CDR2 LQKENI.